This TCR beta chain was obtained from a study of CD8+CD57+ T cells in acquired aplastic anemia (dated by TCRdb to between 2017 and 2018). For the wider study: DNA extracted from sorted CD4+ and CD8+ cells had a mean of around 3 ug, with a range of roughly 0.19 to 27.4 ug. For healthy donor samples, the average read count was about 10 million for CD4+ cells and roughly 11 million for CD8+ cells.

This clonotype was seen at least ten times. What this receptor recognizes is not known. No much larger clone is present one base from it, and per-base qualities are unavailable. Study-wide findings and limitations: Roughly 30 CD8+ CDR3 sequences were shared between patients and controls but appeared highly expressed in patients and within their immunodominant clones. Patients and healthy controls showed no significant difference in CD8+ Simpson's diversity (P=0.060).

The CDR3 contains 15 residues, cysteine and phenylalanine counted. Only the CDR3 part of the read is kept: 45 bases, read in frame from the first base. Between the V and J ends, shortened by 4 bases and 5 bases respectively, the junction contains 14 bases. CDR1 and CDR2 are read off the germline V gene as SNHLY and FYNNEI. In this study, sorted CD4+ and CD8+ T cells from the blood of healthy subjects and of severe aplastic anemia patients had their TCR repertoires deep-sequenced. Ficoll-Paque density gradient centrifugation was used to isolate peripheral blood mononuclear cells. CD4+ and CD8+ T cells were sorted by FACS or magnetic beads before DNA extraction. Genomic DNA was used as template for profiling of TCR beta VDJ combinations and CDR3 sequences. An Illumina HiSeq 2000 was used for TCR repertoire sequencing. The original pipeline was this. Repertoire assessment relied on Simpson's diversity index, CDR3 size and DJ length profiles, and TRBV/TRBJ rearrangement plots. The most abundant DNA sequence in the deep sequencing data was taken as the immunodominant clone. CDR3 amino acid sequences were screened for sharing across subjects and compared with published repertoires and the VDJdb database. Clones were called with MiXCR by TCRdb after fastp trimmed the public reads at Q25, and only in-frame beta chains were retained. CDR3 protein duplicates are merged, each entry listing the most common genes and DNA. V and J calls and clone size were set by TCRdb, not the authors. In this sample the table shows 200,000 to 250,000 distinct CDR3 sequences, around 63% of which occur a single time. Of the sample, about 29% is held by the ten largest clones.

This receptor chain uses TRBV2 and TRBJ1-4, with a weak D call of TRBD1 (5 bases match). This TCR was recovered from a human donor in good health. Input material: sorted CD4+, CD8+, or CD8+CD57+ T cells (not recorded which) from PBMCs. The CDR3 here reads CASSGWGERNEKLFF. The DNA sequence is TGTGCCAGCAGTGGGTGGGGCGAGCGGAATGAAAAACTGTTTTTT.